This T cell receptor (beta chain) was recovered during a study of early T cells in non-severe SARS-CoV-2 infection. For the study at large: Chains stayed unpaired after sequencing of bulk RNA from unsorted whole blood.

At least ten counts were recorded for this clonotype. Its antigen is as yet unknown. V was pared by 0 bases and J by 3 bases, with 2 bases of the junction left unmatched. This CDR3 contains 16 residues. Germline V gene lookup returns CDR1 SGHVS and CDR2 FQNEAQ. General study results and limits: Reliance on VDJdb matching favored anti-spike CD8 responses; private and CD4 specificities were missed.

The library protocol tagged individual cDNA molecules with unique molecular identifiers. Using its own MiXCR run on the 5' RACE reads, TCRdb lists one record per CDR3 protein. The sample has about 61,000 distinct CDR3 sequences, 11% seen once. V and J are TRBV7-8 and TRBJ2-1, with 10 bases matching TRBD2. The receptor's source is an adult who was a healthcare worker with PCR-confirmed SARS-CoV-2 infection or an uninfected control (not recorded which). The source material was whole blood. The CDR3 coding sequence is TGTGCCAGCAGCTTAGCCAGCGGGGGGGGCTACAATGAGCAGTTCTTC. It yields the protein CASSLASGGGYNEQFF.